The 25 T cell receptor beta chains listed next were all sequenced from one sample in a study of T cells in Graves' hyperthyroidism and ophthalmopathy. The CDR3 regions of TCR beta were amplified from RNA transcripts. First-round RT-PCR with HTBI primers amplified the TCR CDR3 region. TCRdb passed the multiplex PCR reads through MiXCR, listing each CDR3 protein once. The data contain about 720,000 distinct CDR3 sequences, roughly 15% of them singletons. Sequenced: blood. The receptors stem from a man between 18 and 35 years old with Graves' hyperthyroidism.

This clonotype turned up a few times. The chain has TRBV28 and TRBJ1-2; no clear D. Trimming took 6 bases from V and 7 from J, leaving 9 bases between them. This CDR3 has 11 amino acids. Germline V gene sequence: CDR1 MDHEN, CDR2 SYDVKM. In nucleotides, the CDR3 is TGTGCCAGCAGAGCGGCTGTTGGCTACACCTTC. Translating it yields CASRAAVGYTF.

This clonotype was found a few times. The rearrangement links TRBV5-6 to TRBJ1-2, with 7 bases lining up with TRBD1. Germline assignment: CDR1 SGHDT and CDR2 YYEEEE. The V and J ends lost 0 bases and 4 bases, in that order; junction bases with no gene match: 6. The CDR3 length is 15 residues. The CDR3: CASSLVSQGLYGYTF. CDR3 bases: TGTGCCAGCAGCTTGGTATCACAGGGGCTCTATGGCTACACCTTC.

This clonotype was counted between two and nine times. The chain couples TRBV19 to TRBJ2-7; 8 bases fit TRBD1. There are 13 residues in the CDR3. From germline, CDR1 is LNHDA and CDR2 SQIVND (reference sequence). Losses at the gene ends were 8 bases for V and 3 bases for J; bases not matched to a gene: 6. The CDR3 region is CASPRTGIYEQYF. DNA for the CDR3: TGTGCCAGTCCTCGGACAGGGATCTACGAGCAGTACTTC.

The V gene is TRBV4-2, the J gene TRBJ1-5; D is possibly TRBD1 (6 bases). Germline CDR1 is LGHNA and CDR2 is YNFKEQ. Trimming took off 4 bases at V and 2 bases at J, with 15 bases between the two ends. The CDR3 runs to 16 residues. CDR3 loop: CASSLDSTRGNQPQHF. CDR3 bases: TGTGCCAGCAGCCTGGACAGTACGCGGGGCAATCAGCCCCAGCATTTT.

This clonotype was seen repeatedly, ten times or more. V is TRBV2 and J is TRBJ1-2; the match to TRBD1 covers 9 bases. Losses at the gene ends were 7 bases for V and 2 bases for J; bases not matched to a gene: 2. This CDR3 spans 13 amino acids. CDR1 and CDR2 from the germline V gene are SNHLY and FYNNEI. The CDR3 region has the DNA TGTGCCAGCACGACAGGGGGAAACTATGGCTACACCTTC. This codes for CASTTGGNYGYTF.

This clonotype was found many times. The chain is built from TRBV28 and TRBJ2-3; no clear D. The CDR3 totals 14 residues. The germline CDR1 and CDR2 sequences are MDHEN and SYDVKM. Trimming left V 2 bases short and J 6 bases short, with 12 bases between. The CDR3 is CASSLGGRIDTQYF. The CDR3 DNA follows: TGTGCCAGCAGTTTAGGTGGTAGGATTGATACGCAGTATTTT. The variable domain in full, completed from reference TRBV28 and TRBJ2-3, reads DVKVTQSSRYLVKRTGEKVFLECVQDMDHENMFWYRQDPGLGLRLIYFSYDVKMKEKGDIPEGYSVSREKKERFSLILESASTNQTSMYLCASSLGGRIDTQYFGPGTRLTVL.

In its sample, this clonotype was seen many times. One junction end does not reproduce the germline sequence, and a read error may be involved. The V gene is TRBV5-1, the J gene TRBJ1-1, with a tentative D call TRBD1 (5 bases). CDR3 size: 13 residues. Germline values: CDR1 SGHRS, CDR2 YFSETQ. CDR3 in amino acids: CASSSQGNTEAFF. CDR3 nucleotides: TGTGCCAGCAGTTCCCAGGGGAACACTGAAGCTTTCTTT.

Only a few counts were recorded for this clonotype. J is TRBJ2-7 and V is TRBV7-2; 9 bases match TRBD2. CDR1 and CDR2 (germline): SGHTA, FQGNSA. V was pared by 5 bases and J by 6 bases, with 5 bases of the junction left unmatched. The CDR3 contains 13 residues. In nucleotides, the CDR3 is TGTGCCAGCAGCCTTCGACTAGCGGTCGAGCAGTACTTC. This encodes CASSLRLAVEQYF.

This rearrangement joins TRBV24-1 to TRBJ2-1; possible D gene TRBD2, 6 bases. CDR1 KGHDR and CDR2 SFDVKD come from the germline V gene. The V gene lost 4 bases and the J gene lost 7 bases, with 19 bases spanning the gap. The CDR3 contains 16 residues. The CDR3 loop is CATSELGPAGRNEQFF. As DNA, the CDR3 is TGTGCCACCAGTGAACTCGGACCAGCGGGTCGAAATGAGCAGTTCTTC.

In this sample, this clonotype turned up many times. The chain has TRBV7-9 and TRBJ2-5; 10 bases line up with TRBD1. V shed 6 bases, J shed 4 bases, and the junction held 2 bases outside the gene matches. The germline CDR1 and CDR2 sequences are SEHNR and FQNEAQ (reference sequence). The CDR3 is 13 residues long. The CDR3 protein is CASSGQGGETQYF. The CDR3, as DNA: TGTGCCAGCAGTGGACAGGGGGGAGAGACCCAGTACTTC.

In its sample, this clonotype was seen many times. The J gene is TRBJ2-1, the V gene TRBV28, with D unresolved. The CDR3 has 16 amino acids. Trimming pared 3 bases from V and 0 bases from J, leaving 12 bases between. Germline V gene lookup returns CDR1 MDHEN and CDR2 SYDVKM. In nucleotides, the CDR3 is TGTGCCAGCAGTTTCCTCCCCAGCAGCTCCTACAATGAGCAGTTCTTC. Translating gives CASSFLPSSSYNEQFF.

This clonotype was found many times. This rearrangement joins TRBV11-3 to TRBJ2-1; 8 bases line up with TRBD1. The CDR3 extends over 15 amino acids. Germline values: CDR1 SGHNT, CDR2 YENEEA. The V and J ends lost 4 bases and 5 bases, in that order; junction bases with no gene match: 7. The CDR3 DNA is TGTGCCAGCAGCTACAGGGGACAGGCGCACAATGAGCAGTTCTTC. Residues: CASSYRGQAHNEQFF.

The chain carries TRBV13 and TRBJ2-5; D is possibly TRBD2 (5 bases). Germline CDR1 is PRHDT and CDR2 is FYEKMQ (reference sequence). V gave up 4 bases and J gave up 0 bases, with 18 bases separating them. This CDR3 spans 17 amino acids. As DNA, the CDR3 is TGTGCCAGCAGCTCACAAACCACCGGGAAGTACCAAGAGACCCAGTACTTC. Protein product: CASSSQTTGKYQETQYF.

This clonotype has just a few counts. V is TRBV19 and J is TRBJ2-7, with 7 bases lining up with TRBD1. The CDR3 consists of 13 residues. The J segment lost 5 bases and the V segment lost 5 bases, leaving 6 bases of the junction unmatched. From germline, CDR1 is LNHDA and CDR2 SQIVND (reference sequence). CDR3 nucleotide sequence: TGTGCCAGTAGTCCGGCAGGGGGTGACGAGCAGTACTTC. Protein product: CASSPAGGDEQYF.

This clonotype has a handful of counts. The chain carries TRBV7-9 and TRBJ2-7, with 9 bases that match TRBD2. The CDR3 is 14 residues long. Trimming cost V 6 bases and J 2 bases; bases outside gene matches: 5. From germline, CDR1 is SEHNR and CDR2 FQNEAQ (reference sequence). For the CDR3, the DNA is TGTGCCAGCAGACCCGCGGGGGGGACCTACGAGCAGTACTTC. As protein: CASRPAGGTYEQYF.

This clonotype turned up a few times. The chain couples TRBV6-6 to TRBJ2-3, with D tentatively TRBD1 or TRBD2 (6 bases each). V was cut by 2 bases and J by 6 bases, with 18 bases left in between. This CDR3 has 16 amino acids. Per the germline V gene, CDR1 is MNHNY and CDR2 is SVGAGI (reference sequence). In DNA, the CDR3 is TGTGCCAGCAGTTACGAAGCGCCAAGGGGGAGGGATACGCAGTATTTT. Its protein is CASSYEAPRGRDTQYF.

In this sample, this clonotype turned up many times. This chain joins TRBV28 and TRBJ2-5; no firm D call. CDR1 and CDR2 (germline): MDHEN, SYDVKM. Between the trimmed V and J ends, which lost 6 bases and 5 bases, there was a span of 10 bases. The CDR3 has 12 residues. The CDR3 sequence: CASRRGVETQYF. The CDR3 DNA is TGTGCCAGCAGACGTGGAGTGGAGACCCAGTACTTC.

In this sample, this clonotype turned up many times. This chain joins TRBV29-1 and TRBJ2-1; 11 positions agree with TRBD2. Trimming removed 0 bases from V and 7 bases from J; junction bases left unmatched: 11. CDR1 is SQVTM and CDR2 is ANQGSEA in the germline V gene. The length of the CDR3 is 17 residues. The DNA for the CDR3 is TGCAGCGTTGAAGATCTACGATCGCCTAGCGGGGGGAATGAGCAGTTCTTC. Its translation: CSVEDLRSPSGGNEQFF.

The chain combines TRBV7-3 with TRBJ1-1; D not resolved. The V gene lost 4 bases and the J gene lost 5 bases, with 11 bases spanning the gap. CDR3 length: 13 amino acids. Germline V gene sequence: CDR1 SGHTA, CDR2 FQGTGA. The CDR3 DNA sequence: TGTGCCAGCAGCTCGGCTACTTCGACTGAAGCTTTCTTT. This sequence encodes CASSSATSTEAFF.

As concerns this clonotype: A much larger clone sits a single nucleotide away, making a read error possible. The chain combines TRBV29-1 with TRBJ2-7; D uncertain. Germline V gene data show CDR1 as SQVTM and CDR2 as ANQGSEA. V was cut by 5 bases and J by 4 bases, with 12 bases left in between. This CDR3 has 12 residues. The CDR3 nucleotides are TGCAGCGTTCCACACGGGTGGTACGAGCAGTACTTC. It yields the protein CSVPHGWYEQYF.

This clonotype was seen repeatedly, ten times or more. This chain uses TRBV29-1 with TRBJ2-3; D is perhaps TRBD1 (6 bases). V lost 4 bases and J lost 0, with 11 bases in between. CDR1 is SQVTM and CDR2 is ANQGSEA in the germline V gene. The CDR3 length is 14 residues. CDR3 sequence: CSVVEGDSTDTQYF. For the CDR3, the DNA is TGCAGCGTTGTTGAGGGGGATAGCACAGATACGCAGTATTTT.

This clonotype was detected many times. The V and J genes are TRBV7-9 and TRBJ1-1, with D perhaps matching TRBD1 (6 bases). The V end was cut by 4 bases, the J end by 0 bases, with 18 bases between. The germline gives CDR1 SEHNR, CDR2 FQNEAQ (reference sequence). The CDR3 is made up of 17 amino acids. The CDR3 reads CASSSRRTDPMNTEAFF. The CDR3 coding sequence is TGTGCCAGCAGCTCCCGGAGGACAGACCCCATGAACACTGAAGCTTTCTTT.

V gene TRBV6-5 combines with J gene TRBJ2-1, with no clear D. Trimming removed 0 bases from V and 5 bases from J, with 14 bases in between. CDR1 is MNHEY and CDR2 is SVGAGI in the germline V gene. The CDR3 sequence is 16 residues long. The CDR3 nucleotides read TGTGCCAGCAGTTACTCGTCTCTATCCCAAAACAATGAGCAGTTCTTC. As protein: CASSYSSLSQNNEQFF.

The chain uses TRBV7-9 and TRBJ2-3; D ambiguous. V dropped 7 bases and J dropped 2 bases, with 10 bases sitting between them. Germline V CDR1 and CDR2: SEHNR, FQNEAQ (reference sequence). CDR3 length equals 13 residues. The CDR3 region is CASKVTHTDTQYF. For the CDR3, the DNA is TGTGCCAGCAAGGTGACCCACACAGATACGCAGTATTTT.

This clonotype was observed many times. This sequence joins TRBV12-5 and TRBJ1-5; TRBD1 matches at 11 bases. This CDR3 contains 15 residues. The V and J ends lost 5 bases and 7 bases, in that order; junction bases with no gene match: 7. Germline V gene lookup returns CDR1 LGHNT and CDR2 FRNRAP. Written as DNA, the CDR3 is TGTGCTAGTGGTCTTGGACAGGGGGCCGGGCAGCCCCAGCATTTT. Its translation: CASGLGQGAGQPQHF. The whole variable domain, filled in from reference TRBV12-5 and TRBJ1-5, reads DARVTQTPRHKVTEMGQEVTMRCQPILGHNTVFWYRQTMMQGLELLAYFRNRAPLDDSGMPKDRFSAEMPDATLATLKIQPSEPRDSAVYFCASGLGQGAGQPQHFGDGTRLSIL.